This TCR beta chain was sequenced in a study of cytomegalovirus exposure and HLA in healthy donors. CDR3 length equals 14 residues. With V trimmed by 4 bases and J by 4 bases, 7 bases remained unmatched. CDR1 is GTSNPN and CDR2 is SVGIG in the germline V gene (reference sequence). Points from the study as a whole: The listing of roughly 160 TCR beta chains classed them as cytomegalovirus-associated.

Concerning this clone itself: The antigen remains undetermined.

60 Vbeta and 13 Jbeta primers were used in PCR. Libraries were prepared by immunoSEQ multiplex PCR; TCRdb keeps only in-frame clonotypes and omits some of them. The sample has 150,000 to 200,000 clones, 82% seen once; the top ten hold approximately 1.5%. Specimen: PBMCs. The chain recombines TRBV30 with TRBJ2-1, with 7 bases lining up with TRBD2. This clonotype originated in a male donor in good health and CMV-seronegative. CDR3 sequence: CAWNTGTNYNEQFF. DNA for the CDR3: TGTGCCTGGAATACCGGGACTAATTACAATGAGCAGTTCTTC. Together with reference TRBV30 and TRBJ2-1, the CDR3 gives the full variable domain: SQTIHQWPATLVQPVGSPLSLECTVEGTSNPNLYWYRQAAGRGLQLLFYSVGIGQISSEVPQNLSASRPQDRQFILSSKKLLLSDSGFYLCAWNTGTNYNEQFFGPGTRLTVL.